The 23 T cell receptor beta chains listed next were all sequenced from one sample in a study of PD-L1 blockade in urothelial cancer. Time point here: pretreatment peripheral blood. Data came from immunoSEQ multiplex PCR; TCRdb stores just in-frame clones and leaves some out. The sample lists 95,000 or so clones, more than 75% seen once, with roughly 2% in the top ten. The sequencing here drew on PBMCs, taken around atezolizumab (anti-PD-L1) treatment. The source of these receptors is a man in his 60s with urothelial cancer.

The chain recombines TRBV5-4 with TRBJ2-7; the match to TRBD2 covers 8 bases. Germline V gene lookup returns CDR1 SGHNT and CDR2 YYREEE (reference sequence). J lost 5 bases, V lost 0 bases, and 7 bases had no gene match. CDR3 length: 15 residues. The CDR3 reads CASSLVGFGGDEQYF. CDR3 nucleotides: TGTGCCAGCAGCTTGGTGGGGTTCGGGGGGGACGAGCAGTACTTC.

The chain is built from TRBV7-2 and TRBJ2-2, with a weak D call TRBD2 (5 bases). Germline loops: CDR1 SGHTA, CDR2 FQGNSA. The length of the CDR3 is 16 residues. V shed 7 bases and J shed 5 bases, with 20 bases lying between them. The CDR3 here is CASNSFRGIITGELFF. The CDR3 DNA is TGTGCCAGCAATTCTTTCCGGGGAATTATAACCGGGGAGCTGTTTTTT.

As for this clone: The sample carries other DNA sequences with the same CDR3. The chain has TRBV29-1 and TRBJ2-5, with D tentatively TRBD2 (5 bases). The V gene's germline CDR1 is SQVTM and CDR2 ANQGSEA. V was cut by 3 bases and J by 4 bases, with 9 bases left in between. There are 12 residues in the CDR3. The CDR3 protein is CSVDRGRETQYF. In DNA form, the CDR3 reads TGCAGCGTTGATCGGGGTCGAGAGACCCAGTACTTC.

The count of this clone is one. The chain uses TRBV10-2 and TRBJ2-2; D might be TRBD2 (6 bases). This CDR3 is built from 14 residues. Germline assignment: CDR1 WSHSY and CDR2 SAAADI. V lost 7 bases to trimming and J lost 4 bases, with 13 bases between them. The CDR3 protein is CASTSGGSTGELFF. In DNA form, the CDR3 reads TGCGCCAGCACAAGTGGGGGGTCCACCGGGGAGCTGTTTTTT.

There are a few counts of this clone. This sequence joins TRBV11-3 and TRBJ1-3; D not certain. CDR3 length equals 14 residues. The V end lost 7 bases, the J end lost 2 bases, and 12 bases lay between the germline ends. Germline V lookup: CDR1 SGHNT, CDR2 YENEEA. The DNA of the CDR3 is TGTGCCAGCATGCCGACCCAGGCTGGAAACACCATATATTTT. As protein: CASMPTQAGNTIYF.

The rearrangement uses TRBV5-1 and TRBJ1-1; D possibly corresponds to TRBD1 (6 bases). V lost 2 bases to trimming and J lost 7 bases, with 12 bases between them. Germline loops: CDR1 SGHRS, CDR2 YFSETQ. This CDR3 comprises 13 residues. CDR3: CASSFRQEFEAFF. The CDR3 DNA reads as TGCGCCAGCAGCTTTCGACAGGAGTTTGAAGCTTTCTTT.

This rearrangement joins TRBV18 to TRBJ2-5; 10 bases are a match to TRBD2. Germline CDR1 is KGHSH and CDR2 is LQKENI. After removal of 0 bases from V and 5 bases from J, the junction contained 3 bases not matched to a gene. CDR3 length: 15 residues. The CDR3 bases are TGTGCCAGCTCACCACCAGGACTAGCGGCGGAGACCCAGTACTTC. This sequence encodes CASSPPGLAAETQYF.

This chain uses TRBV4-3 with TRBJ2-3, with D possibly matching TRBD1 (6 bases). CDR1 and CDR2 from the germline V gene are LGHNA and YSLEER. This CDR3 has 14 residues. Trimming removed 0 bases from V and 4 bases from J, with 8 bases in between. This chain's CDR3 is CASSQDEGADTQYF. Here the CDR3 DNA reads TGCGCCAGCAGCCAAGACGAGGGGGCAGATACGCAGTATTTT.

V usage is TRBV18 and J usage is TRBJ1-5; 7 positions match TRBD1. V lost 6 bases, J lost 4 bases, and 6 bases stayed unmatched. The germline gives CDR1 KGHSH, CDR2 LQKENI. The length of the CDR3 is 14 residues. The CDR3 DNA follows: TGTGCCAGCTCGAATACAGGGGAAAATCAGCCCCAGCATTTT. Translated: CASSNTGENQPQHF.

This clone is a singleton in its sample. This rearrangement joins TRBV10-3 to TRBJ1-5; 7 bases are shared with TRBD1. Losses at the gene ends were 10 bases for V and 4 bases for J; bases not matched to a gene: 13. Germline CDR1 is ENHRY and CDR2 is SYGVKD. The length of the CDR3 is 15 residues. CDR3 in amino acids: CATKPRTGENQPQHF. DNA for the CDR3: TGTGCCACAAAGCCGAGGACAGGAGAGAATCAGCCCCAGCATTTT.

V is TRBV5-6 and J is TRBJ1-3, with a weak D call TRBD1 (5 bases). The CDR3 length is 14 residues. The germline V gene has CDR1 SGHDT and CDR2 YYEEEE. Trimming cost V 4 bases and J 0 bases, with 8 bases left between them. The CDR3 loop is CASSRGGSGNTIYF. The CDR3 bases are TGTGCCAGCAGCCGGGGGGGCTCTGGAAACACCATATATTTT.

This clone was counted only a few times. The chain carries TRBV6-1 and TRBJ1-1; 7 bases line up with TRBD1. V shed 3 bases and J 2 bases; nucleotides not matched to a gene: 6. Germline CDR1 MNHNS, CDR2 SASEGT. The CDR3 loop spans 15 amino acids. CDR3: CASSDLGTANTEAFF. The CDR3, as DNA: TGTGCCAGCAGTGACCTAGGGACAGCAAACACTGAAGCTTTCTTT.

V is TRBV21-1 and J is TRBJ2-7; the D call in the table, TRBD2, was not verified against the DNA. TRBV21-1 is a pseudogene segment. The CDR3 runs 19 residues. This chain's CDR3 is CASSKWAGPQTKVTYEQYF. The DNA for the CDR3 is TGTGCCAGCAGCAAATGGGCGGGACCCCAAACCAAAGTTACATACGAGCAGTACTTC.

Of note for this clone: The identical CDR3 is also encoded by other nucleotide sequences in the sample. This chain joins TRBV28 and TRBJ2-7; no definite D call. Germline V gene lookup returns CDR1 MDHEN and CDR2 SYDVKM. Trimming pared 1 base from V and 4 bases from J, leaving 5 bases between. The CDR3 loop spans 12 amino acids. CDR3 DNA: TGTGCCAGCAGTTTATCCGGGTACGAGCAGTACTTC. Its translation is CASSLSGYEQYF. The complete variable domain, with remaining parts taken from reference TRBV28 and TRBJ2-7, reads DVKVTQSSRYLVKRTGEKVFLECVQDMDHENMFWYRQDPGLGLRLIYFSYDVKMKEKGDIPEGYSVSREKKERFSLILESASTNQTSMYLCASSLSGYEQYFGPGTRLTVT.

This sequence joins TRBV18 and TRBJ2-3; 10 bases line up with TRBD2. The V and J ends lost 6 bases and 1 base, in that order; junction bases with no gene match: 4. The CDR3 totals 15 residues. Germline-derived CDR1 and CDR2 are KGHSH and LQKENI. The CDR3 here is CASSTGTSGTDTQYF. CDR3 sequence (DNA): TGTGCCAGCTCGACCGGGACTAGCGGCACAGATACGCAGTATTTT.

V is TRBV28 and J is TRBJ2-7, with unresolved D. The germline CDR1 and CDR2 sequences are MDHEN and SYDVKM. The CDR3 spans 12 residues. V was shortened by 2 bases and J by 4 bases, with 6 bases between the two germline ends. The CDR3 nucleotides read TGTGCCAGCAGTTTAGGCAGTTACGAGCAGTACTTC. This translates into CASSLGSYEQYF. The full variable domain, rest sourced from reference TRBV28 and TRBJ2-7, is DVKVTQSSRYLVKRTGEKVFLECVQDMDHENMFWYRQDPGLGLRLIYFSYDVKMKEKGDIPEGYSVSREKKERFSLILESASTNQTSMYLCASSLGSYEQYFGPGTRLTVT.

The V call is TRBV9, the J call TRBJ1-1; D call uncertain. The V and J ends lost 2 bases and 0 bases respectively, with 8 bases between them. Germline-derived CDR1 and CDR2 are SGDLS and YYNGEE. This CDR3 comprises 14 residues. The CDR3 nucleotides are TGTGCCAGCAGCGTGGCGGGCATGAACACTGAAGCTTTCTTT. Translating it yields CASSVAGMNTEAFF.

This chain links TRBV6-6 with TRBJ1-1; 10 bases are shared with TRBD1. CDR3 length: 15 residues. The junction had 8 bases not matched to a gene; V was cut back by 6 bases and J by 4 bases. Germline CDR1 and CDR2: MNHNY and SVGAGI (reference sequence). CDR3 in amino acids: CASSHKGQGITEAFF. DNA for the CDR3: TGTGCCAGCAGCCACAAGGGACAGGGGATCACTGAAGCTTTCTTT.

This chain links TRBV28 with TRBJ2-3; 10 nucleotides align to TRBD1. CDR1 and CDR2 from the germline V gene are MDHEN and SYDVKM. V trimming: 5 bases; J trimming: 5 bases; junction bases outside the gene matches: 4. The CDR3 has 14 amino acids. This chain's CDR3 is CASSGGQGVDTQYF. For the CDR3, the DNA is TGTGCCAGCAGTGGCGGACAGGGGGTAGATACGCAGTATTTT.

V gene TRBV10-3 combines with J gene TRBJ2-7; unclear D gene. With 5 bases removed from V and 7 bases from J, the gap between germline ends came to 15 bases. CDR3 size: 13 residues. Germline V gene data show CDR1 as ENHRY and CDR2 as SYGVKD. CDR3 residues: CAISSRALGEQYF. The CDR3 coding sequence is TGTGCCATCAGTTCACGAGCCCTAGGAGAGCAGTACTTC.

The V and J genes are TRBV5-1 and TRBJ2-7; D perhaps matches TRBD2 (6 bases). The V and J ends lost 4 bases and 3 bases respectively, with 8 bases between them. CDR3 length: 12 residues. Germline V gene lookup returns CDR1 SGHRS and CDR2 YFSETQ. This CDR3 reads CASSPGVYEQYF. DNA of the CDR3: TGCGCCAGCAGCCCGGGGGTCTACGAGCAGTACTTC.

The rearrangement links TRBV6-5 to TRBJ2-7; 11 nucleotides line up with TRBD2. In germline, CDR1 is MNHEY, CDR2 SVGAGI. The CDR3 contains 15 residues. V lost 6 bases to trimming and J lost 2 bases; unmatched junction nucleotides: 6. This chain's CDR3 is CASRVGTSGPYEQYF. The CDR3 DNA is TGTGCCAGCAGGGTCGGGACTAGCGGCCCCTACGAGCAGTACTTC.

CDR3 protein: CASTAGGFGQETQYF. For the CDR3, the DNA is TGTGCCAGCACCGCGGGGGGGTTCGGGCAAGAGACCCAGTACTTC. The chain links TRBV11-3 to TRBJ2-5; the match to TRBD2 covers 9 bases. Germline V gene data show CDR1 as SGHNT and CDR2 as YENEEA. Losses at the gene ends were 7 bases for V and 2 bases for J; bases not matched to a gene: 8. CDR3 length: 15 amino acids.